This T cell receptor (beta chain) stems from a study of beta chain features in type 1 diabetes. General study points: In every one of the four CD4+ subsets, TCRB CDR3s were moderately but significantly shorter in Type 1 diabetes patients.

Sequencing targeted expressed TCRB transcripts, as all isolated RNA had been reverse transcribed. It was found that naive, central memory and regulatory T cell samples averaged approximately 3.6 million reads. The assay was immunoSEQ multiplex PCR, and TCRdb's table has in-frame clones only and misses some. The sample has over 700,000 clones, roughly 16% seen once; the top ten hold 0.02% to 0.025%. The CDR3 contains 14 residues. The germline CDR1 and CDR2 sequences are LNHNV and YYDKDF (reference sequence). Trimming removed 0 bases at V and 6 bases at J, with 12 bases between. In its sample, this clone was seen a few times. The antigen is undetermined.

The V gene is TRBV15, the J gene TRBJ2-7; D may be TRBD1 or TRBD2 (6 bases each). This clonotype was obtained from a woman aged 18-29 years in good health. Source material: naive CD4+ T cells from blood. DNA of the CDR3: TGTGCCACCAGCAGAGATCCGGGGGCTGGCGAGCAGTACTTC. It specifies CATSRDPGAGEQYF.